The rows below give T cell receptor beta chains drawn from one sample of a study of cytomegalovirus exposure and HLA in healthy donors. Clones were read by immunoSEQ multiplex PCR, and TCRdb kept only the in-frame ones, dropping some. The sample gives 110,000 to 150,000 clones, 55% to 85% of which show up once; roughly 2.1% is in the top ten. Sequencing input: PBMCs. These receptors all come from a man between 35 and 55 years old in good health and CMV-seronegative. CDR3s include the opening cysteine and the closing phenylalanine or tryptophan. D genes are given only for firm matches. The size of a clone is reported for some rows only, either as once, few or many, or as a class for expanded clones.

DNA	CDR3	J	D	V	size
TGCGCCAGCAGTGAGTCCGCCGGGGGGGCCACAGATACGCAGTATTTT	CASSESAGGATDTQYF	TRBJ2-3	TRBD2	TRBV10-2	.
TGCGCCAGCAGTGTACAGGCGAGATACAATGAGCAGTTCTTC	CASSVQARYNEQFF	TRBJ2-1	.	TRBV10-2	.
TGTGCCAGCAGCGTAGGGAGGTATGAATCCGAGCAGTACTTC	CASSVGRYESEQYF	TRBJ2-7	.	TRBV9	.
TGTGCCAGCAGCGGAAAGCGGGGGGCTGTGAGGGGTGAGCAGTTCTTC	CASSGKRGAVRGEQFF	TRBJ2-1	TRBD2	TRBV9	.
TGTGCCAGCAGCGGGGGACAGGGGGCGGGCACTGAAGCTTTCTTT	CASSGGQGAGTEAFF	TRBJ1-1	TRBD1	TRBV5-4	.
TGTGCCACCAGCAGAGATAAGGGGGGGCAGTACGAGCAGTACTTC	CATSRDKGGQYEQYF	TRBJ2-7	.	TRBV15	.
TGCGCCAGCAGCCAACAAGGACTAACTTTCTTT	CASSQQGLTFF	TRBJ1-1	.	TRBV4-1	.
TGTGCCAGCAGTTCTACCGGGTTGGGGACACCCTTC	CASSSTGLGTPF	TRBJ2-7	.	TRBV28	.
TGTGCCAGCAGTGGAGACAGGGGCTCGCATCAGCCCCAGCATTTT	CASSGDRGSHQPQHF	TRBJ1-5	TRBD1	TRBV2	.
TGCGCCGGCAGTCATTTTTTGGGGACTAGCTACACCGGGGAGCTGTTTTTT	CAGSHFLGTSYTGELFF	TRBJ2-2	TRBD2	TRBV4-1	.
TGTGCTAGTGGTTTGGTACCGGGGGGACGGGCCCAGCATTTT	CASGLVPGGRAQHF	TRBJ1-5	.	TRBV12-5	many
TGTGCCAGCAGCGTACCGCCGGTAGATACGCAGTATTTT	CASSVPPVDTQYF	TRBJ2-3	.	TRBV9	.
TGTGCCATCAGTGATGAGGGTGCCGAAAAACTGTTTTTT	CAISDEGAEKLFF	TRBJ1-4	.	TRBV10-3	.
TGTGCCAGCATCGTCACTCGGGAGGAGGGCTACACCTTC	CASIVTREEGYTF	TRBJ1-2	.	TRBV6-1	.
TGCGCCAGCAGCCAATGGCCCCGGCAGGGTGGCTATGGCTACACCTTC	CASSQWPRQGGYGYTF	TRBJ1-2	.	TRBV4-1	.
TGTGCCAGCAGCGGGGCCGGGCCCCTCTACGAGCAGTACTTC	CASSGAGPLYEQYF	TRBJ2-7	.	TRBV7-9	.
TGCGCCAGCAGCTCCGTGACAGGTTTCTCCTACGAGCAGTACTTC	CASSSVTGFSYEQYF	TRBJ2-7	.	TRBV5-1	.
TGTGCCAGCAGTTACTCGACCGGGTATGGCTACACCTTC	CASSYSTGYGYTF	TRBJ1-2	.	TRBV6-5	few
TGTGCCAGTAGTATCGGTGGGCATTCCTCTGGAAACACCATATATTTT	CASSIGGHSSGNTIYF	TRBJ1-3	.	TRBV19	.
TGTGCCAGCAGCAAAGTGCGGGAACCGAACACTGAAGCTTTCTTT	CASSKVREPNTEAFF	TRBJ1-1	.	TRBV21-1	few
TGCGCCAGCAGACTTGGGACAGGCGTTAATTCACCCCTCCACTTT	CASRLGTGVNSPLHF	TRBJ1-6	TRBD1	TRBV5-1	once
TGTTCCAGCAGCTTATTGCGGGGGGGCGGGCAAGAGACCCAGTACTTC	CSSSLLRGGGQETQYF	TRBJ2-5	TRBD2	TRBV7-9	few
TGTGCCAGCAGCCCGGGTCCTGGGAACACTGAAGCTTTCTTT	CASSPGPGNTEAFF	TRBJ1-1	.	TRBV7-9	.
TGTGCCAGCAGCCAAGGGACTAGCGGGAGGATTCAAGAGACCCAGTACTTC	CASSQGTSGRIQETQYF	TRBJ2-5	TRBD2	TRBV5-4	.
TGTGCCAGCAGCCAGACAGGGGATGGGCAGCCCCAGCATTTT	CASSQTGDGQPQHF	TRBJ1-5	TRBD1	TRBV28	.
TGCGCCAGCAGCCAAGTTGACAGGGGTTCCTATGGCTACACCTTC	CASSQVDRGSYGYTF	TRBJ1-2	TRBD1	TRBV4-3	.
TGTGCCAGCAGTGAATCGGTCGGGGCAGGGGGCTATGGCTACACCTTC	CASSESVGAGGYGYTF	TRBJ1-2	TRBD1	TRBV6-1	once
TGTGCCAGCAGTTACGACACCTCTGGGGCCAACGTCCTGACTTTC	CASSYDTSGANVLTF	TRBJ2-6	.	TRBV6-5	.
TGTGCCAGCAGGATAACAGGGGGCACCTACGAGCAGTACTTC	CASRITGGTYEQYF	TRBJ2-7	TRBD1	TRBV7-2	.
TGTGCCAGCAGTGAGCGACGGCCGGGACAGGGGTTCGAGCAGTACTTC	CASSERRPGQGFEQYF	TRBJ2-7	TRBD1	TRBV6-1	.
TGTGCCAGCAGTCGGGACAGGGGCTCGGTGGGGTACTTC	CASSRDRGSVGYF	TRBJ2-7	TRBD1	TRBV2	.
TGCGCCAGCAGCACCCGGGACAGGGGGTCCTACGAGCAGTACTTC	CASSTRDRGSYEQYF	TRBJ2-7	TRBD1	TRBV4-1	.
TGTGCCAGCAGACGCATTAGGAGCTCCTACGAGCAGTACTTC	CASRRIRSSYEQYF	TRBJ2-7	.	TRBV6-5	.
TGTGCCAGCAGCCAGGGTCTGGGCCACACCGGGGAGCTGTTTTTT	CASSQGLGHTGELFF	TRBJ2-2	.	TRBV14	.
TGTGCCAGCAGCTTGTCACGCGTGAACACTGAAGCTTTCTTT	CASSLSRVNTEAFF	TRBJ1-1	.	TRBV5-6	.
TGCGCCAGCAGCTTGGTGTACTGGGGGGAGGCCCAGTACTTC	CASSLVYWGEAQYF	TRBJ2-5	.	TRBV5-1	once
TGTGCCAGCAGCTTAGAGGGGACACCCTATGGCTACACCTTC	CASSLEGTPYGYTF	TRBJ1-2	.	TRBV11-2	.
TGTGCCAGCAGCTTAAGTAGCGGGGGGGCCACCGGGGAGCTGTTTTTT	CASSLSSGGATGELFF	TRBJ2-2	TRBD2	TRBV7-2	.
TGTGCCAGCTCACCAAGGACTAGCGGCTCCTACGAGCAGTACTTC	CASSPRTSGSYEQYF	TRBJ2-7	TRBD2	TRBV18	once
TGCAGCGTCCGACAGGGAAATGAAAAACTGTTTTTT	CSVRQGNEKLFF	TRBJ1-4	TRBD1	TRBV29-1	few
TGTGCCAGCAGCTTACCCCTGGGACTAGCGGGGGCAGTGGGAGAGACCCAGTACTTC	CASSLPLGLAGAVGETQYF	TRBJ2-5	TRBD2	TRBV7-9	.